Presented here are 3 T cell receptor beta chains from one specimen sequenced in a study of blood T cells in healthy people across ages (dated by TCRdb to 2014 to 2015). The method was 5' RACE. Sequencer: Illumina HiSeq 2500. A second PCR of about 6 to 12 cycles was performed with a sample-barcoded 5' primer and a J-beta primer mix. In-frame beta chains were kept once TCRdb had trimmed the public reads at Q25 with fastp and called clones with MiXCR. Identical CDR3 proteins give one entry, which carries the most common genes and DNA. The sample table holds around 1,600,000 distinct CDR3 sequences, of which under 55% were seen once. The ten most abundant clones make up more than 4% of the sample. Sequences were obtained from blood. The receptors here all came from a woman in her late teens or twenties in good health.

Turning to this clonotype: The junction departs from germline at one end; a sequencing error may be responsible. This chain links TRBV3-1 with TRBJ2-1, with D perhaps given as TRBD1 or TRBD2 (5 bases each). Germline CDR1 LGHDT, CDR2 YNNKEL (reference sequence). The CDR3 length is 12 residues. The DNA for the CDR3 is TGTGCCGGCAGCCATGCGAGGGGTGAGCAGTTCTTC. Protein: CAGSHARGEQFF.

Only one count was recorded for this clonotype. At one of its ends the junction is not consistent with the germline gene, which may arise from a read error. The CDR3 sequence is CSARAGGNIEAFF. CDR3 DNA sequence: TGCAGTGCTAGAGCGGGGGGGAACATTGAAGCTTTCTTT. The chain joins TRBV20-1 to TRBJ1-1; tentatively, D is TRBD1 (5 bases). This CDR3 has 13 amino acids. Per germline, CDR1 DFQATT and CDR2 SNEGSKA (reference sequence).

The gene calls are TRBV12-3 or TRBV12-4 and TRBJ1-2, with 8 bases matching TRBD1. This CDR3 has 14 residues. The junction had 9 bases not matched to a gene; V was cut back by 7 bases and J by 5 bases. In DNA, the CDR3 is TGTGCCAGCACCCCCCCGGGACAGGTATATGGCTACACCTTC. It yields the protein CASTPPGQVYGYTF.